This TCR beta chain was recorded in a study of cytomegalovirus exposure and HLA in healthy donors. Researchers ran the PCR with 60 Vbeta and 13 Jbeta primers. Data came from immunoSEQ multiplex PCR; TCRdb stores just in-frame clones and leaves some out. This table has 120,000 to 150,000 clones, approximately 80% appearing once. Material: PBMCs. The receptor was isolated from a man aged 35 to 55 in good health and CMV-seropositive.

DNA for the CDR3: TGCAGCGTTGAACGCACAGGGGGCAGGCACACTGAAGCTTTCTTT. Its protein is CSVERTGGRHTEAFF. The chain couples TRBV29-1 to TRBJ1-1; 9 bases are shared with TRBD1. Germline V lookup: CDR1 SQVTM, CDR2 ANQGSEA. V gave up 2 bases and J gave up 3 bases; unmatched junction bases: 7. The CDR3 has 15 amino acids. Using reference TRBV29-1 and TRBJ1-1 for the parts outside the CDR3, the full variable domain is SAVISQKPSRDICQRGTSLTIQCQVDSQVTMMFWYRQQPGQSLTLIATANQGSEATYESGFVIDKFPISRPNLTFSTLTVSNMSPEDSSIYLCSVERTGGRHTEAFFGQGTRLTVV.